The T cell receptor (beta chain) described here comes from a study of CD8 T cells in ankylosing spondylitis. Whole-study results and caveats: Some of the motif variants had earlier been found in reactive arthritis patients' fluid and blood. Relatively scarce in peripheral blood, disease-linked clones were CD8+. Within matched ankylosing spondylitis synovial fluid, disease-linked clones were reportedly significantly enriched. Ankylosing spondylitis blood appeared to be characterized by a TCR beta motif of several highly homologous variants.

This clonotype was detected many times. Its antigen remains unknown. TCRdb re-analysed the 5' RACE reads in MiXCR, keeping a single row per CDR3 protein. The table shows about 130,000 distinct CDR3 sequences, with approximately 10% occurring only once. From germline, CDR1 is SGHVS and CDR2 FNYEAQ. The CDR3 has 15 residues. Trimming removed 5 bases from V and 0 bases from J; junction bases left unmatched: 5. This sequence originates from a male donor with ankylosing spondylitis or in good health (not recorded which). What was sequenced was blood, either unsorted or a sorted T cell fraction (not recorded which). V gene TRBV7-6 combines with J gene TRBJ2-3; TRBD1 agrees at 7 bases. CDR3 protein: CASSPTGQSTDTQYF. For the CDR3, the DNA is TGTGCCAGCAGCCCTACGGGACAGAGCACAGATACGCAGTATTTT.